Listed below are T cell receptor beta chains from one sample, sequenced in a study of control samples from healthy donors and cancer patients. Method: immunoSEQ multiplex PCR; TCRdb's copy keeps in-frame clones and lacks some. The table shows about 92,000 clones, with roughly 86% occurring only once. The sample taken for sequencing was blood. These receptors were taken from a woman aged 60-70 years in good health. CDR3s include the opening cysteine and the closing phenylalanine or tryptophan. Each record gives: J gene, clone size, D gene, V gene, CDR3 protein, CDR3 DNA. The D gene is left open where the match is weak. The listing skips clone size in some rows; elsewhere it reads once, few, many or a size class.

TRBJ2-1 few TRBD2 TRBV6-5 CASSSLAGGYNEQFF TGTGCCAGCAGTTCATTAGCGGGGGGTTACAATGAGCAGTTCTTC
TRBJ1-2 . . TRBV2 CASHRLEVNYGYTF TGTGCCAGCCATCGCCTAGAGGTTAACTATGGCTACACCTTC
TRBJ2-5 . . TRBV6-5 CASSSRPGVTQYF TGTGCCAGCAGTTCCCGTCCCGGCGTGACCCAGTACTTC
TRBJ1-1 once . TRBV5-6 CASSLGVWGTEAFF TGTGCCAGCAGCTTAGGAGTCTGGGGCACTGAAGCTTTCTTT
TRBJ1-4 . . TRBV5-4 CASSPGPNNEKLFF TGTGCCAGCAGCCCCGGCCCTAATAATGAAAAACTGTTTTTT
TRBJ1-2 . TRBD1 TRBV20-1 CSARGGQGNTF TGCAGTGCTAGAGGGGGACAGGGCAACACCTTC
TRBJ2-7 once . TRBV10-1 CASSRDTHSYEQYF TGCGCCAGCAGCCGGGACACTCACTCCTACGAGCAGTACTTC
TRBJ2-1 few TRBD1 TRBV11-1 CASSFAGTGQFF TGTGCCAGCAGCTTTGCCGGGACAGGGCAGTTCTTC
TRBJ1-2 few . TRBV19 CASSKPSGSNGYGYTF TGTGCCAGTTCTAAACCCTCGGGATCTAATGGCTATGGCTACACCTTC
TRBJ1-1 . . TRBV2 CASLLNPGPQQEGNTEAFF TGTGCCAGCCTCCTTAATCCGGGACCTCAACAAGAGGGGAACACTGAAGCTTTCTTT
TRBJ1-4 . TRBD1 TRBV7-9 CASSSDRGGGEKLFF TGTGCCAGCAGCTCGGACAGGGGAGGAGGTGAAAAACTGTTTTTT
TRBJ2-1 . TRBD2 TRBV2 CASSSSGRGVSYNEQFF TGTGCCAGTTCCTCTAGCGGACGAGGTGTGTCCTACAATGAGCAGTTCTTC
TRBJ1-4 . . TRBV5-5 CASSKQEKNEKLFF TGTGCCAGCAGCAAACAGGAGAAGAATGAAAAACTGTTTTTT
TRBJ2-5 . . TRBV2 CASSRAGAEETQYF TGTGCCAGCAGTCGGGCGGGGGCGGAAGAGACCCAGTACTTC
TRBJ1-1 once . TRBV4-1 CASSQGIDGLNTEAFF TGCGCCAGCAGCCAAGGGATCGACGGCCTGAACACTGAAGCTTTCTTT
TRBJ2-6 . . TRBV5-1 CASSFLTGSGANVLTF TGCGCCAGCAGCTTCCTCACAGGTTCTGGGGCCAACGTCCTGACTTTC
TRBJ1-3 . . TRBV5-5 CASSVNRGNTIYF TGTGCCAGCAGCGTAAATAGGGGAAACACCATATATTTT
TRBJ1-5 . . TRBV5-6 CASSLGGLWTANQPQHF TGTGCCAGCAGCTTGGGGGGACTTTGGACGGCTAATCAGCCCCAGCATTTT
TRBJ2-7 . TRBD1 TRBV27 CASRRDRDYEQYF TGTGCCAGCAGGCGGGACAGGGACTACGAGCAGTACTTC
TRBJ2-5 . . TRBV3-1/TRBV3-2 CASSQEGPTETQYF TGTGCCAGCAGCCAAGAAGGACCAACTGAGACCCAGTACTTC
TRBJ2-5 . TRBD1 TRBV3-1/TRBV3-2 CASSRTTGRETQYF TGTGCCAGCAGCCGAACGACAGGGCGGGAGACCCAGTACTTC
TRBJ1-3 once TRBD1 TRBV19 CTSSLSLTGSSGNTIYF TGTACCAGTAGTTTGAGTCTGACAGGGTCCTCTGGAAACACCATATATTTT
TRBJ2-2 . . TRBV6-5 CASSSLTGELFF TGTGCCAGCAGCTCCCTGACCGGGGAGCTGTTTTTT
TRBJ1-1 once . TRBV10-2 CASSRDTYTEAFF TGCGCCAGCAGCAGGGACACTTACACTGAAGCTTTCTTT
TRBJ2-1 . . TRBV6-5 CATKRERSSYNEQFF TGTGCGACTAAAAGGGAGAGAAGCTCCTACAATGAGCAGTTCTTC
TRBJ2-3 . TRBD2 TRBV28 CASSGGGGSWADTQYF TGTGCCAGCAGTGGGGGGGGTGGGAGCTGGGCAGATACGCAGTATTTT
TRBJ2-1 . TRBD2 TRBV5-1 CASSSTSGRLEQFF TGCGCCAGCAGCTCGACTAGCGGGAGGTTGGAGCAGTTCTTC
TRBJ2-2 . . TRBV5-6 CASSLVGSGELFF TGTGCCAGCAGCTTGGTAGGGAGCGGGGAGCTGTTTTTT